Given below is one TCR beta chain in context. This record comes from a study of shared T cell receptors in the human thymus. Assay used: immunoSEQ multiplex PCR; TCRdb lists only in-frame clones, some missing. The sample has a few hundred thousand clones; more than 85% are singletons. The trim removed 2 bases at V and 6 bases at J, leaving 11 bases unmatched. The germline V gene encodes CDR1 SGHDN and CDR2 FVKESK. The CDR3 extends over 16 amino acids. The chain employs TRBV14 and TRBJ1-2; TRBD1 agrees at 8 bases. Sequenced: thymocytes. This TCR came from a human donor. CDR3 DNA: TGTGCCAGCAGCCAATTGTCATTACAGGGGGAAAATGGCTACACCTTC. Its protein product is CASSQLSLQGENGYTF. The complete variable domain, with remaining parts taken from reference TRBV14 and TRBJ1-2, reads EAGVTQFPSHSVIEKGQTVTLRCDPISGHDNLYWYRRVMGKEIKFLLHFVKESKQDESGMPNNRFLAERTGGTYSTLKVQPAELEDSGVYFCASSQLSLQGENGYTFGSGTRLTVV.